The following is a T cell receptor (beta chain) sequence with its context. The antigen is unknown. The sample's time point: newly diagnosed GD, antithyroid drugs for less than 3 months. The TCR library was made from RNA that had been extracted from PBMCs in TRIzol. Building of the TCR beta libraries involved iRepertoire HTBI primers and Arm-PCR of CDR3 regions. TCRdb re-called the multiplex PCR reads through MiXCR, storing one row per CDR3 protein. The sample contains fewer than 550,000 distinct CDR3 sequences, 16% of which appear only once. These data are taken from a study of regulatory T cells in long-lasting Graves disease. Study results and limitations: Exclusively peripheral blood, rather than thyroid tissue, was studied. Persistent Graves' cases showed lower TCR diversity than newly diagnosed cases.

V was clipped by 5 bases and J by 2 bases, with 13 bases between them. CDR1 is SGHTS and CDR2 is YDEGEE in the germline V gene. The CDR3 is 14 amino acids. These data are also associated with another study on T cells in Graves' hyperthyroidism and ophthalmopathy.

The chain is built from TRBV5-8 and TRBJ2-5, with D perhaps matching TRBD1 (6 bases). The sequence was obtained from a woman younger than 35 with Graves disease. The material sequenced was peripheral blood mononuclear cells (PBMCs), taken at new diagnosis, from a patient treated with antithyroid drugs. Written as DNA, the CDR3 is TGTGCCAGCAGTCTACAGGGCACACAAGAGACCCAGTACTTC. Encoded protein: CASSLQGTQETQYF.